These 24 T cell receptor beta chains were sequenced from one sample in a study of blood T cell repertoires in COVID-19. Profiling relied on immunoSEQ multiplex PCR, and the TCRdb table lists in-frame clones only, not all of them. The table has about 68,000 clones, about 90% seen once. Sample: peripheral blood. The receptors shown here come from a woman in her forties or fifties with COVID-19, enrolled during active disease.

The V gene is TRBV5-4, the J gene TRBJ2-1, with TRBD2 as a possible D gene (6 bases). The CDR3 sequence is 15 residues long. Germline CDR1 and CDR2: SGHNT and YYREEE (reference sequence). With 4 bases removed from V and 6 bases from J, the gap between germline ends came to 17 bases. The CDR3 region is CASSPGGARPNEQFF. The CDR3 nucleotides read TGTGCCAGCAGCCCAGGAGGGGCCAGGCCCAATGAGCAGTTCTTC.

In this sample, this clone turned up once. The V call is TRBV24-1, the J call TRBJ1-3; no definite D call. Germline CDR1 reads KGHDR; CDR2 reads SFDVKD. The CDR3 is 11 amino acids. V dropped 0 bases and J dropped 14 bases, with 7 bases sitting between them. CDR3 coding DNA: TGTGCCACCAGTGATTTGAATCGGGTATATTTT. Protein: CATSDLNRVYF.

This clone was counted only a few times. The chain employs TRBV2 and TRBJ2-2; 8 nucleotides line up with TRBD1. V dropped 7 bases and J dropped 4; count of bases not matched to a gene: 5. Germline V gene lookup returns CDR1 SNHLY and CDR2 FYNNEI. This CDR3 has 14 residues. CDR3 in DNA: TGTGCCAGCATCAGGGGGCGTATCACCGGGGAGCTGTTTTTT. Translation: CASIRGRITGELFF.

The gene calls are TRBV4-1 and TRBJ2-3; D gene ambiguous. V lost 0 bases, J lost 5 bases, and 6 bases lay in between. This CDR3 contains 13 residues. CDR1 and CDR2 from the germline V gene are MGHRA and YSYEKL. The CDR3 sequence: CASSQDVVDTQYF. In DNA, the CDR3 is TGCGCCAGCAGCCAAGACGTAGTAGATACGCAGTATTTT.

This clone was seen once. The chain is built from TRBV20-1 and TRBJ2-7; D perhaps matches TRBD2 (5 bases). V shed 6 bases and J shed 0 bases, with 12 bases lying between them. The CDR3 extends over 13 amino acids. Germline V CDR1 and CDR2: DFQATT, SNEGSKA (reference sequence). For the CDR3, the DNA is TGCAGTGCCAGTGGCGGACTCTCCTACGAGCAGTACTTC. It encodes CSASGGLSYEQYF.

A single count supports this clone. The chain links TRBV10-3 to TRBJ2-6; 9 bases align to TRBD1. Germline CDR1 and CDR2: ENHRY and SYGVKD. The CDR3 is 18 amino acids. V shed 4 bases and J 0 bases; nucleotides not matched to a gene: 7. The CDR3 loop reads CAISADRGGPSGANVLTF. As DNA, the CDR3 is TGTGCCATCAGTGCCGACAGGGGGGGTCCCTCTGGGGCCAACGTCCTGACTTTC.

The chain recombines TRBV4-3 with TRBJ2-2; weak D call: TRBD1 (5 bases). Looked up from germline, CDR1 is LGHNA and CDR2 is YSLEER. The CDR3 is 14 residues long. Between the trimmed V and J ends, which lost 4 bases and 2 bases, there was a span of 8 bases. CDR3 sequence reads: CASSRTLNTGELFF. The CDR3, as DNA: TGCGCCAGCAGCCGGACACTTAACACCGGGGAGCTGTTTTTT.

This chain uses TRBV6-5 with TRBJ1-5; 7 nucleotides match TRBD1. Germline loops: CDR1 MNHEY, CDR2 SVGAGI. CDR3 length: 15 amino acids. After removal of 4 bases from V and 9 bases from J, the junction contained 12 bases not matched to a gene. Written as DNA, the CDR3 is TGTGCCAGCAGTTCTCAACCGACAGGGAGGTGGCCCCAGCATTTT. Its protein is CASSSQPTGRWPQHF.

The chain carries TRBV5-1 and TRBJ2-7; TRBD2 is a possible D gene (6 bases). CDR1 SGHRS and CDR2 YFSETQ come from the germline V gene. V was clipped by 4 bases and J by 1 base, with 9 bases between them. CDR3 size: 13 residues. CDR3 sequence: CASSLGSSYEQYF. CDR3 DNA sequence: TGCGCCAGCAGCCTCGGGAGTTCCTACGAGCAGTACTTC. Complete variable domain (other parts from reference TRBV5-1 and TRBJ2-7): KAGVTQTPRYLIKTRGQQVTLSCSPISGHRSVSWYQQTPGQGLQFLFEYFSETQRNKGNFPGRFSGRQFSNSRSEMNVSTLELGDSALYLCASSLGSSYEQYFGPGTRLTVT.

The CDR3 is CASSQPTSGQETQYF. CDR3 sequence (DNA): TGCGCCAGCAGCCAACCTACTAGCGGCCAAGAGACCCAGTACTTC. V gene TRBV4-1 combines with J gene TRBJ2-5; 8 nucleotides align to TRBD2. The germline V gene has CDR1 MGHRA and CDR2 YSYEKL. The V segment lost 2 bases and the J segment 1 base; nucleotides outside the gene matches: 3. CDR3 length equals 15 residues.

The chain links TRBV9 to TRBJ2-5; D not resolved. V was shortened by 7 bases and J by 2 bases, with 6 bases between the two germline ends. Germline values: CDR1 SGDLS, CDR2 YYNGEE. There are 11 residues in the CDR3. DNA for the CDR3: TGTGCCAGCCCGAGACAAGAGACCCAGTACTTC. Residues: CASPRQETQYF. Supplemented by reference TRBV9 and TRBJ2-5, the full variable domain reads DSGVTQTPKHLITATGQRVTLRCSPRSGDLSVYWYQQSLDQGLQFLIQYYNGEERAKGNILERFSAQQFPDLHSELNLSSLELGDSALYFCASPRQETQYFGPGTRLLVL.

This chain connects TRBV4-2 to TRBJ2-1; 7 nucleotides line up with TRBD2. The CDR3 length is 16 residues. The germline V gene encodes CDR1 LGHNA and CDR2 YNFKEQ. V lost 5 bases to trimming and J lost 6 bases; unmatched junction nucleotides: 13. This CDR3 is CASSSGKTSSFNEQFF. The CDR3 DNA reads TGTGCCAGCAGCTCAGGGAAGACTAGCTCTTTCAATGAGCAGTTCTTC.

This chain connects TRBV7-8 to TRBJ1-5, with D unclear. V gave up 2 bases and J gave up 5 bases, with 13 bases separating them. CDR1 SGHVS and CDR2 FQNEAQ come from the germline V gene. This CDR3 has 15 amino acids. CDR3 in amino acids: CASSLTPNPDQPQHF. The CDR3 DNA is TGTGCCAGCAGCTTAACCCCTAACCCCGATCAGCCCCAGCATTTT.

V is TRBV6-1 and J is TRBJ1-5; maybe TRBD1 (5 bases). V shed 2 bases and J shed 5 bases, with 7 bases lying between them. The CDR3 runs 13 residues. Germline V gene data show CDR1 as MNHNS and CDR2 as SASEGT. Here the CDR3 reads CASSERGYQPQHF. As DNA, the CDR3 is TGTGCCAGCAGTGAACGGGGGTATCAGCCCCAGCATTTT.

This clone was seen only a few times. V gene TRBV4-2 combines with J gene TRBJ2-3, with TRBD2 as a possible D gene (5 bases). Germline CDR1 LGHNA, CDR2 YNFKEQ. The length of the CDR3 is 13 residues. Deletions cut 6 bases from V and 6 bases from J, with 13 bases between. CDR3 protein: CASSFGVGDTQYF. The CDR3 region has the DNA TGTGCCAGCAGTTTCGGGGTGGGGGATACGCAGTATTTT.

This CDR3 is CASSLAWQTEAFF. For the CDR3, the DNA is TGCGCCAGCAGCTTGGCCTGGCAGACTGAAGCTTTCTTT. The rearrangement uses TRBV5-1 and TRBJ1-1; D is undetermined. The CDR3 spans 13 residues. CDR1 and CDR2 (germline): SGHRS, YFSETQ. V was shortened by 0 bases and J by 5 bases, with 8 bases between the two germline ends.

V is TRBV4-3 and J is TRBJ2-7; 10 nucleotides match TRBD1. V gave up 4 bases and J gave up 6 bases; unmatched junction bases: 3. The germline gives CDR1 LGHNA, CDR2 YSLEER. The CDR3 covers 13 residues. This chain's CDR3 is CASSPGQGFEQYF. In DNA form, the CDR3 reads TGCGCCAGCAGCCCGGGACAGGGGTTCGAGCAGTACTTC.

This chain connects TRBV4-3 to TRBJ1-4; no clear D. This CDR3 spans 18 amino acids. CDR1 and CDR2 (germline): LGHNA, YSLEER. The germline V and J ends were trimmed by 0 bases and 8 bases, with 22 bases remaining between them. Here the CDR3 reads CASSQDSQIEGAGEKLFF. The CDR3 DNA reads as TGCGCCAGCAGCCAAGATTCCCAGATAGAGGGAGCTGGAGAAAAACTGTTTTTT.

The rearrangement links TRBV5-5 to TRBJ2-1; 7 nucleotides agree with TRBD1. Germline lookup yields CDR1 SGHKS and CDR2 YYEKEE (reference sequence). This CDR3 has 15 amino acids. The ends lost 0 bases at V and 7 bases at J; junction bases unmatched: 7. CDR3 region: CASSLGGQSPNEQFF. DNA for the CDR3: TGTGCCAGCAGCTTGGGGGGACAGTCACCTAATGAGCAGTTCTTC.

V is TRBV4-1 and J is TRBJ2-3; 8 bases match TRBD1. V was clipped by 3 bases and J by 2 bases; unmatched bases: 4. Germline loops: CDR1 MGHRA, CDR2 YSYEKL. The CDR3 spans 15 residues. This CDR3 is CASSQKQGVTDTQYF. The DNA of the CDR3 is TGCGCCAGCAGCCAGAAACAGGGGGTCACAGATACGCAGTATTTT.

The chain is built from TRBV18 and TRBJ2-1, with TRBD2 matching 10 bases. CDR3 length: 16 residues. Germline loops: CDR1 KGHSH, CDR2 LQKENI. With V trimmed by 0 bases and J by 4 bases, 3 bases remained unmatched. CDR3 region: CASSPPGLAAYNEQFF. The CDR3 DNA reads as TGTGCCAGCTCACCACCTGGACTAGCGGCTTACAATGAGCAGTTCTTC.

V gene TRBV6-4 combines with J gene TRBJ2-1; TRBD2 matches 15 bases. Germline-derived CDR1 and CDR2 are MRHNA and SNTAGT. There are 16 residues in the CDR3. V shed 2 bases, J shed 7 bases, and the junction held 3 bases outside the gene matches. Written as DNA, the CDR3 is TGTGCCAGCAGTGACGCGGGACTAGCGGGAGGTAATGAGCAGTTCTTC. It translates to CASSDAGLAGGNEQFF.

This clone was counted once. V gene TRBV4-1 combines with J gene TRBJ2-2; D is possibly TRBD2 (5 bases). This CDR3 is 14 amino acids long. Germline V gene lookup returns CDR1 MGHRA and CDR2 YSYEKL. V dropped 4 bases and J dropped 4 bases, with 10 bases sitting between them. CDR3 nucleotides: TGCGCCAGCAGCCGAACCGGAGGCACCGGGGAGCTGTTTTTT. As protein: CASSRTGGTGELFF.

This chain uses TRBV19 with TRBJ1-3, with a tentative D call TRBD1 (5 bases). Germline values: CDR1 LNHDA, CDR2 SQIVND (reference sequence). The V gene lost 7 bases and the J gene lost 3 bases, with 7 bases spanning the gap. CDR3 length equals 12 residues. The CDR3 here is CASMTVGNTIYF. DNA of the CDR3: TGTGCCAGTATGACAGTTGGAAACACCATATATTTT.